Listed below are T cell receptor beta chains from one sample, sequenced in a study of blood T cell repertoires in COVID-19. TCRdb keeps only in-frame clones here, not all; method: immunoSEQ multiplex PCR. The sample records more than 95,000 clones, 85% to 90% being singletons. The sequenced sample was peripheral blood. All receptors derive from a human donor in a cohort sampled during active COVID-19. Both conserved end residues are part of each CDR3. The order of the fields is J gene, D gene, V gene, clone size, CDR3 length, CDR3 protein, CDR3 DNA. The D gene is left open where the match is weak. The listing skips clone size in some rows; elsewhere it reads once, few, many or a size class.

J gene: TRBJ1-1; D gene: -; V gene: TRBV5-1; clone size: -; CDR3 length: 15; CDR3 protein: CASSPADNLNTEAFF; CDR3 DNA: TGCGCCAGCAGCCCTGCGGACAACCTGAACACTGAAGCTTTCTTT
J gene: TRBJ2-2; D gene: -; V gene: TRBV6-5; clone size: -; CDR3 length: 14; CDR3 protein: CASKIRGNTGELFF; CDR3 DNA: TGTGCCAGCAAGATTCGGGGAAACACCGGGGAGCTGTTTTTT
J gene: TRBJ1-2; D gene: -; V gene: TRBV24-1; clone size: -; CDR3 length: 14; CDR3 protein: CATSDPRTNYGYTF; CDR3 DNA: TGTGCCACCAGTGATCCCAGGACTAACTATGGCTACACCTTC
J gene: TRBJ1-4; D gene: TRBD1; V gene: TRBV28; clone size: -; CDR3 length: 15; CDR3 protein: CASSFGGQGSEKLFF; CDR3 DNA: TGTGCCAGCAGTTTTGGGGGACAGGGATCCGAAAAACTGTTTTTT
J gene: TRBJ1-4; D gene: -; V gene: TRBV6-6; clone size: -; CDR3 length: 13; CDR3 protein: CASRLTTESGLFF; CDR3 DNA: TGTGCCAGCAGACTCACGACGGAAAGCGGACTGTTTTTT
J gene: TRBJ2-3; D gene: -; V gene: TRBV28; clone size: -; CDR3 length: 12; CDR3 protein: CASSKSGDTQYF; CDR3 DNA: TGTGCCAGCAGTAAATCAGGGGATACGCAGTATTTT
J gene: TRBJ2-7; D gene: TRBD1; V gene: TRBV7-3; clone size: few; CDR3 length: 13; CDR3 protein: CASSAGTGAEQYF; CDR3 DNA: TGTGCCAGCAGCGCCGGGACAGGGGCCGAGCAGTACTTC
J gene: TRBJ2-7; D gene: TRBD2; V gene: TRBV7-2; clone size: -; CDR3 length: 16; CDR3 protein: CASSFSDGRALYEQYF; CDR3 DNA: TGTGCCAGCAGCTTCTCCGACGGGAGGGCCCTCTACGAGCAGTACTTC
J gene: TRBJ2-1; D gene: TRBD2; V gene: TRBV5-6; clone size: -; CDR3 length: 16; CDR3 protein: CASSLYGSGSLHEQFF; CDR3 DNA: TGTGCCAGCAGCTTGTATGGAAGCGGGAGTTTACATGAGCAGTTCTTC
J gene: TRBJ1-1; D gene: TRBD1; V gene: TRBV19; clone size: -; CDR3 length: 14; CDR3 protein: CASNTGEVGTEAFF; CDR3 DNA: TGTGCCAGTAATACAGGGGAAGTGGGCACTGAAGCTTTCTTT
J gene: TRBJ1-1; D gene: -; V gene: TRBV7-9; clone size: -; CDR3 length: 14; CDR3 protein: CASRKDIMNTEAFF; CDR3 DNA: TGTGCCAGCAGAAAGGACATTATGAACACTGAAGCTTTCTTT
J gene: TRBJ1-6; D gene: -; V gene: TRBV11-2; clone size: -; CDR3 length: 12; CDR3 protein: CASSHPGAPLHF; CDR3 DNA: TGTGCCAGCAGCCATCCCGGGGCACCCCTCCACTTT
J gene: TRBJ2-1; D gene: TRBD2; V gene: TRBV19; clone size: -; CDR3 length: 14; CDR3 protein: CASSTSGRRIEQFF; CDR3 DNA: TGTGCCAGTAGCACTAGCGGGAGACGCATTGAGCAGTTCTTC
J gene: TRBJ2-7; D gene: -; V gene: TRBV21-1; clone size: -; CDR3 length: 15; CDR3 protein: CASSGPGHPGHEQYF; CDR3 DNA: TGTGCCAGCAGCGGCCCGGGACACCCGGGCCACGAGCAGTACTTC
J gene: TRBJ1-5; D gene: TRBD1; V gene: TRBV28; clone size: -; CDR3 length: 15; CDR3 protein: CASINPGTGNQPQHF; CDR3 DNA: TGTGCCAGCATTAACCCCGGGACAGGGAATCAGCCCCAGCATTTT
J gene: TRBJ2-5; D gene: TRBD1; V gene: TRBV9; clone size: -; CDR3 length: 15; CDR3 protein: CASSPRDRRQETQYF; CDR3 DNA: TGTGCCAGCAGCCCCCGGGACAGACGCCAAGAGACCCAGTACTTC
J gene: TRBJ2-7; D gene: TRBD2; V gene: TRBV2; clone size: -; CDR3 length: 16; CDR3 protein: CASLGTSGRAGYEQYF; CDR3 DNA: TGTGCCAGCCTAGGGACTAGCGGGAGGGCCGGTTACGAGCAGTACTTC
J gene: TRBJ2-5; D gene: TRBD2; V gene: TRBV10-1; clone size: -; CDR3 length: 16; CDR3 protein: CASNRKVAGDQETQYF; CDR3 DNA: TGCGCCAGCAACCGCAAAGTAGCGGGGGACCAAGAGACCCAGTACTTC
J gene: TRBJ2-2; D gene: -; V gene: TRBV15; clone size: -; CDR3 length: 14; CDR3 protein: CATSRKGVPGELFF; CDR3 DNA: TGTGCCACCAGCAGGAAAGGGGTTCCTGGGGAGCTGTTTTTT
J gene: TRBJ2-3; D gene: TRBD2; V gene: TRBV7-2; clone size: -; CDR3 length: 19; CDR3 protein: CASSLGGTSGGAGIVTQYF; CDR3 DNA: TGTGCCAGCAGCTTAGGAGGGACTAGCGGGGGGGCTGGGATAGTTACGCAGTATTTT
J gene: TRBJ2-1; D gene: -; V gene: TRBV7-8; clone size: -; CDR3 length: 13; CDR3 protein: CASSLSTANEQFF; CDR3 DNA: TGTGCCAGCAGCTTAAGTACAGCCAATGAGCAGTTCTTC
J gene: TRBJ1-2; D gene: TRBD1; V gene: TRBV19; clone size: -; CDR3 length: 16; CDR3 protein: CASSTTWTGNNYGYTF; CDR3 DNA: TGTGCCAGTAGTACAACGTGGACAGGGAATAACTATGGCTACACCTTC
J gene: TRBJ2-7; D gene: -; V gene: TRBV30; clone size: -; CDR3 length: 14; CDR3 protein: CALYEGGEGPEQYF; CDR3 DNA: TGTGCCTTGTACGAGGGCGGGGAAGGGCCCGAGCAGTACTTC
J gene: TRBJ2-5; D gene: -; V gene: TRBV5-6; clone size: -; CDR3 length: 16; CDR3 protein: CASSLERELGGETQYF; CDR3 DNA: TGTGCCAGCAGCTTGGAACGGGAACTAGGAGGAGAGACCCAGTACTTC
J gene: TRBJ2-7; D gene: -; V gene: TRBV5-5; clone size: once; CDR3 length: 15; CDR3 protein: CASSSTGQSSYEQYF; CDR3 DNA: TGTGCCAGCAGCTCCACCGGACAGTCCTCCTACGAGCAGTACTTC
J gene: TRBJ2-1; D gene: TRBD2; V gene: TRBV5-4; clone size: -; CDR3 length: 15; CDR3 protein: CASSLGGGRAHEQFF; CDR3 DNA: TGTGCCAGCAGCTTGGGGGGAGGGCGGGCTCATGAGCAGTTCTTC
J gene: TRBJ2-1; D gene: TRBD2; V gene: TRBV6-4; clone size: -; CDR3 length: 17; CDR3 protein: CASSGTSGPVSYNEQFF; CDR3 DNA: TGTGCCAGCAGCGGGACTAGCGGGCCAGTTTCCTACAATGAGCAGTTCTTC
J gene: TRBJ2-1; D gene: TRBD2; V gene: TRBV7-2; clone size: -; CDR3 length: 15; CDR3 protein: CAGSLVPAGDNEQFF; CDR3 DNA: TGTGCCGGCAGCTTAGTCCCAGCGGGGGACAATGAGCAGTTCTTC
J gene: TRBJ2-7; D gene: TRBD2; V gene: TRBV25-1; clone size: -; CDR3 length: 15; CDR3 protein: CASSESSGGLREQYF; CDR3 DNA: TGTGCCAGCAGTGAATCCTCGGGGGGGTTGAGAGAGCAGTACTTC
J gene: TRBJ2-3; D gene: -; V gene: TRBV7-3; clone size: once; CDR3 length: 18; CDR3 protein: CASSPLPPTGTPLDTQYF; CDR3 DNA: TGTGCCAGCAGCCCACTCCCCCCGACCGGGACTCCGCTTGATACGCAGTATTTT
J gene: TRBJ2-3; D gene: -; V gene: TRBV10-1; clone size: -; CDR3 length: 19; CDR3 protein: CASSGPKSVAGSPPDTQYF; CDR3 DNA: TGCGCCAGCAGCGGTCCTAAATCCGTGGCGGGGTCGCCACCAGATACGCAGTATTTT
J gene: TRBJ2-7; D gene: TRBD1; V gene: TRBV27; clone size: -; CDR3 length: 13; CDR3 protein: CASGTDRVGEQYF; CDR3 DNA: TGTGCCAGCGGAACAGACAGGGTGGGGGAGCAGTACTTC
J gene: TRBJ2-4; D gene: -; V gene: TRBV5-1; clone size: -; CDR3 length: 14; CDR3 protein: CASSLASQGNIQYF; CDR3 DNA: TGCGCCAGCAGCTTGGCTAGCCAGGGGAACATTCAGTACTTC
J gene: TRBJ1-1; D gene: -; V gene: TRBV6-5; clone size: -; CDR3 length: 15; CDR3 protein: CASSFGLRGNTEAFF; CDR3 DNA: TGTGCCAGCAGTTTTGGCCTCAGAGGGAACACTGAAGCTTTCTTT
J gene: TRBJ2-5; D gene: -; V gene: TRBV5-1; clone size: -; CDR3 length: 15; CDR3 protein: CASSLVTGVEETQYF; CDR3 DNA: TGCGCCAGCAGCTTGGTAACTGGAGTCGAAGAGACCCAGTACTTC
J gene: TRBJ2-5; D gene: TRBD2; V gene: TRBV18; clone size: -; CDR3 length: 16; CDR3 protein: CASSPRRAGDRETQYF; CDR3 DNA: TGTGCCAGCTCACCACGGCGAGCGGGAGATAGAGAGACCCAGTACTTC
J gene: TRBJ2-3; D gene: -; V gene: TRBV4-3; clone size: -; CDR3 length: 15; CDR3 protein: CASSQDGSEWDTQYF; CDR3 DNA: TGCGCCAGCAGCCAAGATGGGAGCGAATGGGATACGCAGTATTTT
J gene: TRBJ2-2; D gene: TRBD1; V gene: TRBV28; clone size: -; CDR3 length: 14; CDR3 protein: CASRQTGVVWELFF; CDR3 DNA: TGTGCCAGCAGGCAGACAGGGGTGGTTTGGGAGCTGTTTTTT
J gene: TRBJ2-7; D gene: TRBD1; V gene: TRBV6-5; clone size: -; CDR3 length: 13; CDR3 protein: CASSNRGPYEQYF; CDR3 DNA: TGTGCCAGCTCAAACAGGGGGCCCTACGAGCAGTACTTC
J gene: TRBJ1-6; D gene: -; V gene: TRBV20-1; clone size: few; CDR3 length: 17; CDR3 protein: CSASRAGGRVYNSPLHF; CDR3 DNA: TGCAGTGCTAGTCGGGCGGGAGGCCGGGTCTATAATTCACCCCTCCACTTT
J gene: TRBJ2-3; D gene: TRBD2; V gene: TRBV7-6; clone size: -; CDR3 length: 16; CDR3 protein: CASSLELAGATDTQYF; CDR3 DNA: TGTGCCAGCAGCTTAGAACTAGCGGGGGCCACAGATACGCAGTATTTT
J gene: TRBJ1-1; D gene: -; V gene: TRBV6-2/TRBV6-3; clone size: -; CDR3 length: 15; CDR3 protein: CASSYWGQGNTEAFF; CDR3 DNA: TGTGCCAGCAGTTACTGGGGCCAAGGGAACACTGAAGCTTTCTTT
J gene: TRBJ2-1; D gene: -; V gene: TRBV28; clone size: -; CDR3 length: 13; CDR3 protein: CASSLVTSSEQFF; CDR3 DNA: TGTGCCAGCAGTTTGGTCACTAGCAGTGAGCAGTTCTTC
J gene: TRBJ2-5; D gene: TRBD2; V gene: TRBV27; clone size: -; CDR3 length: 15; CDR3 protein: CASSVSGGAGETQYF; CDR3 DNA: TGTGCCAGCAGTGTGAGCGGGGGGGCCGGGGAGACCCAGTACTTC
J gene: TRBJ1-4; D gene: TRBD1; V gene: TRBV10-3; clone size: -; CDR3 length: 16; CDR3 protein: CAISESYQGEREKLFF; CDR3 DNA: TGTGCCATCAGTGAGTCCTACCAGGGGGAAAGGGAAAAACTGTTTTTT
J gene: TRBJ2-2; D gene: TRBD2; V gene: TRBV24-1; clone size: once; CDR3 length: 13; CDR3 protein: CATGREVTGELFF; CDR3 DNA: TGTGCCACCGGGCGGGAGGTGACCGGGGAGCTGTTTTTT
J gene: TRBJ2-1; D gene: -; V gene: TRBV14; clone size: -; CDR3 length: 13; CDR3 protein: CASSQDRAGEQFF; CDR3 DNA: TGTGCCAGCAGCCAAGACAGGGCAGGTGAGCAGTTCTTC
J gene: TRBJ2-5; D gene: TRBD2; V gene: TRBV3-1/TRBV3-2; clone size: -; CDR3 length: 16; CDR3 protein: CASSQDPGRGGETQYF; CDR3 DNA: TGTGCCAGCAGCCAAGATCCGGGTAGGGGAGGGGAGACCCAGTACTTC
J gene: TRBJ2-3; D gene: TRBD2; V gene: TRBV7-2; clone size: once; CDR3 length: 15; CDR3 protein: CASTLSGAATDTQYF; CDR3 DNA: TGTGCCAGCACCCTTAGCGGGGCGGCCACAGATACGCAGTATTTT
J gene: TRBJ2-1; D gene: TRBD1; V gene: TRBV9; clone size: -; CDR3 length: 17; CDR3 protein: CASSFTAGTGGYNEQFF; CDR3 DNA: TGTGCCAGCAGCTTCACCGCCGGGACAGGGGGATACAATGAGCAGTTCTTC
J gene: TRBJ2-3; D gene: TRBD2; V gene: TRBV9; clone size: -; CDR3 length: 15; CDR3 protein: CASSVGLAGPDTQYF; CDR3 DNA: TGTGCCAGCAGCGTAGGACTAGCGGGACCAGATACGCAGTATTTT
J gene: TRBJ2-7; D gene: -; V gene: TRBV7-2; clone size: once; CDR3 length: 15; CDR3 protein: CASSNTGTYSYEQYF; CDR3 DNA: TGTGCCAGCAGCAATACCGGGACATACTCCTACGAGCAGTACTTC
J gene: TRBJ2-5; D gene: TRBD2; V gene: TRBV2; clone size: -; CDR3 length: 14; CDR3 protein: CASGPGLAWETQYF; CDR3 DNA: TGTGCCAGCGGACCGGGACTAGCGTGGGAGACCCAGTACTTC
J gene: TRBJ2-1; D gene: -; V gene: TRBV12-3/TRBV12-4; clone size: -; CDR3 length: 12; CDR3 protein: CASSVGGNEQFF; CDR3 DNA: TGTGCCAGCAGCGTCGGAGGGAATGAGCAGTTCTTC
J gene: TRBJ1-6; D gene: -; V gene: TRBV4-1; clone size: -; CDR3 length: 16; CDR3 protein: CASSQVVGLYNSPLHF; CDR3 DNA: TGCGCCAGCAGCCAAGTGGTCGGGTTATACAATTCACCCCTCCACTTT